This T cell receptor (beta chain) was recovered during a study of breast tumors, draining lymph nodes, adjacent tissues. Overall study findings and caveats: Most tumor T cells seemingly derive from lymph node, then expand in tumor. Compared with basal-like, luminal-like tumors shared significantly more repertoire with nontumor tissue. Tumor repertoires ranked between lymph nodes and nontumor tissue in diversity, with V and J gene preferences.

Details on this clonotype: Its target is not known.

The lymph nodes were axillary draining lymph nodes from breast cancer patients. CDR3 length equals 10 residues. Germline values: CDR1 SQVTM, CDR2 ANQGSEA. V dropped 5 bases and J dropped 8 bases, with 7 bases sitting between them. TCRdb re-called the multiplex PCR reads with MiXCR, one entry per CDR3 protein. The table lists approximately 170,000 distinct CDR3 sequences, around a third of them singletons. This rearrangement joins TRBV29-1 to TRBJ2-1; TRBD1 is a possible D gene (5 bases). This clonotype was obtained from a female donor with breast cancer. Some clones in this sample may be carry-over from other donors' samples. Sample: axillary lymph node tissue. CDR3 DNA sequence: TGCAGCGTTCAAGGGGATGAGCAGTTCTTC. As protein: CSVQGDEQFF.